Below are 13 T cell receptor beta chains sequenced from a single sample in a study of blood T cell repertoires in COVID-19 (dated by TCRdb to the early 2020s). Libraries were prepared through the immunoSEQ multiplex PCR assay. What TCRdb holds here is the immuneACCESS table cut down to in-frame rearrangements. Part of the clones is not present; checked against another copy, under half of the missing clones reflect an unresolved V gene, and the others are unexplained. This sample has about 61,000 clones in its table, and approximately 80% of those were observed once. Under 6% of the sample rests with the top ten. Sequencing was carried out using peripheral blood. The source is a man in his 70s with acute or convalescent COVID-19.

About this clone itself: Other DNA sequences from this sample encode an identical CDR3 as well. The gene calls are TRBV10-2 and TRBJ1-2, with TRBD1 matching 9 bases. The CDR3 length is 14 residues. The ends lost 6 bases at V and 0 bases at J; junction bases unmatched: 2. The V gene's germline CDR1 is WSHSY and CDR2 SAAADI. The DNA of the CDR3 is TGCGCCAGCAGCCGACAGGGGGCTAACTATGGCTACACCTTC. Protein: CASSRQGANYGYTF.

V gene TRBV7-8 combines with J gene TRBJ2-7; possibly TRBD1 for D (6 bases). Per germline, CDR1 SGHVS and CDR2 FQNEAQ. The CDR3 has 16 residues. V lost 1 base to trimming and J lost 3 bases, with 16 bases between them. This CDR3 is CASSLGNRVSYYEQYF. The CDR3 nucleotides read TGTGCCAGCAGCTTAGGTAACAGGGTATCGTACTACGAGCAGTACTTC. Filled out from reference TRBV7-8 and TRBJ2-7, the complete variable domain reads GAGVSQSPRYKVAKRGQDVALRCDPISGHVSLFWYQQALGQGPEFLTYFQNEAQLDKSGLPSDRFFAERPEGSVSTLKIQRTQQEDSAVYLCASSLGNRVSYYEQYFGPGTRLTVT.

This clone occurred a few times. The V gene is TRBV2, the J gene TRBJ1-5, with 7 positions matching TRBD1. V shed 3 bases and J 4 bases; nucleotides not matched to a gene: 9. From germline, CDR1 is SNHLY and CDR2 FYNNEI. The CDR3 consists of 16 residues. The CDR3 reads CASSDPGTERNQPQHF. The CDR3 nucleotides are TGTGCCAGCAGTGATCCCGGGACAGAAAGGAATCAGCCCCAGCATTTT. Full variable domain (rest looked up from reference TRBV2 and TRBJ1-5): EPEVTQTPSHQVTQMGQEVILRCVPISNHLYFYWYRQILGQKVEFLVSFYNNEISEKSEIFDDQFSVERPDGSNFTLKIRSTKLEDSAMYFCASSDPGTERNQPQHFGDGTRLSIL.

The chain has TRBV2 and TRBJ2-2; D is possibly TRBD2 (7 bases). V dropped 3 bases and J dropped 4 bases, with 12 bases sitting between them. The CDR3 sequence is 15 residues long. Germline V CDR1 and CDR2: SNHLY, FYNNEI. CDR3 nucleotide sequence: TGTGCCAGCAGTGATGTCGGGGGGCGCACCGGGGAGCTGTTTTTT. Its translation is CASSDVGGRTGELFF.

The chain couples TRBV19 to TRBJ1-2; D not certain. CDR1 and CDR2 from the germline V gene are LNHDA and SQIVND (reference sequence). V lost 5 bases and J lost 7, with 8 bases in between. CDR3 length: 11 residues. The CDR3 DNA reads TGTGCCAGTAGTTCGGGGAGTGGCTACACCTTC. Amino acids: CASSSGSGYTF.

In DNA, the CDR3 is TGCAGCGTTGAACGACTTCCGAACACCGGGGAGCTGTTTTTT. Its protein is CSVERLPNTGELFF. The rearrangement joins TRBV29-1 to TRBJ2-2, with unresolved D. V lost 2 bases and J lost 0, with 7 bases in between. CDR1 and CDR2 from the germline V gene are SQVTM and ANQGSEA. This CDR3 spans 14 amino acids.

Only a few counts were recorded for this clone. The V and J genes are TRBV13 and TRBJ1-6; no definite D call. CDR1 is PRHDT, CDR2 FYEKMQ, per germline (reference sequence). V was pared by 0 bases and J by 8 bases, with 8 bases between. There are 14 residues in the CDR3. CDR3 amino acids: CASSLGTLDSPLHF. The CDR3 DNA reads TGTGCCAGCAGCTTAGGGACACTAGATTCACCCCTCCACTTT.

The chain is built from TRBV28 and TRBJ2-7, with D perhaps matching TRBD1 (6 bases). The germline V and J ends were trimmed by 2 bases and 5 bases, with 13 bases remaining between them. The CDR3 is 14 amino acids. CDR1 is MDHEN, CDR2 SYDVKM, per germline. The CDR3 DNA is TGTGCCAGCAGTTTAAGGGGGTCCAGGGACGAGCAGTACTTC. Translating it yields CASSLRGSRDEQYF. Filled out from reference TRBV28 and TRBJ2-7, the complete variable domain reads DVKVTQSSRYLVKRTGEKVFLECVQDMDHENMFWYRQDPGLGLRLIYFSYDVKMKEKGDIPEGYSVSREKKERFSLILESASTNQTSMYLCASSLRGSRDEQYFGPGTRLTVT.

The CDR3 sequence is CASSGVTYGYTF. CDR3 DNA: TGTGCCAGCAGCGGAGTCACCTATGGCTACACCTTC. This chain uses TRBV3-1 (or the pseudogene TRBV3-2) with TRBJ1-2; D gene unclear. Trimming stripped 5 bases from V and 4 bases from J, with 8 bases between. CDR1 is LGHDT and CDR2 is YNNKEL in the germline V gene (reference sequence). The CDR3 loop spans 12 amino acids.

The chain employs TRBV2 and TRBJ2-5; D may be TRBD1 (5 bases). CDR1 is SNHLY, CDR2 FYNNEI, per germline. V was pared by 10 bases and J by 5 bases, with 20 bases between. The CDR3 length is 14 residues. CDR3 nucleotides: TGTGCCACCAGCCTGGGGCCGACCCCGGAGACCCAGTACTTC. Protein product: CATSLGPTPETQYF.

The chain uses TRBV18 and TRBJ1-1; D possibly corresponds to TRBD1 (6 bases). The V end lost 6 bases, the J end lost 0 bases, and 14 bases lay between the germline ends. Germline CDR1 is KGHSH and CDR2 is LQKENI. The CDR3 consists of 15 residues. This CDR3 is CASSPMTGLNTEAFF. The CDR3 nucleotides read TGTGCCAGCTCTCCTATGACAGGACTGAACACTGAAGCTTTCTTT.

CDR3 nucleotides: TGTGCCGCCTCCCAGGGGGCTCGGGCAACTAATGAAAAACTGTTTTTT. It is translated as CAASQGARATNEKLFF. The gene calls are TRBV19 and TRBJ1-4; TRBD1 agrees at 8 bases. J gave up 0 bases and V 11 bases, and 11 bases lay outside the gene matches. Germline V lookup: CDR1 LNHDA, CDR2 SQIVND (reference sequence). The CDR3 spans 16 residues.

CDR3 amino acids: CASSPNRWGQGRYSNQPQHF. In nucleotides, the CDR3 is TGTGCCAGCAGTCCGAACCGGTGGGGACAGGGCAGGTATAGCAATCAGCCCCAGCATTTT. The J gene is TRBJ1-5, the V gene TRBV28; 9 bases are a match to TRBD1. CDR1 is MDHEN, CDR2 SYDVKM, per germline. The CDR3 loop spans 20 amino acids. The junction had 17 bases not matched to a gene; V was cut back by 5 bases and J by 0 bases.